Listed below are T cell receptor beta chains from one sample, sequenced in a study of blood T cell repertoires in COVID-19. Sequenced by immunoSEQ multiplex PCR; TCRdb stores in-frame clones only, minus some. The sample holds some 160,000 clones, approximately 90% seen once. The sequencing sample was made of peripheral blood. The receptors were gathered from a woman aged 60-75 years with active COVID-19. Each CDR3 is given with its conserved first and last residue. Each record gives: clone size, J gene, V gene, CDR3 length, D gene, CDR3 DNA, CDR3 protein. The D gene is left open where the match is weak. Clone size is shown for a subset of rows, as once, few, many or a class of expanded clone.

clone size: few
J gene: TRBJ1-3
V gene: TRBV5-6
CDR3 length: 15
D gene: .
CDR3 DNA: TGTGCCAGCAGCACGGGAGTACGGTCTGGAAACACCATATATTTT
CDR3 protein: CASSTGVRSGNTIYF

clone size: .
J gene: TRBJ2-3
V gene: TRBV6-6
CDR3 length: 15
D gene: TRBD2
CDR3 DNA: TGTGCCAGCAGTGACGGGACTAGCGGAGGGGATACGCAGTATTTT
CDR3 protein: CASSDGTSGGDTQYF

clone size: .
J gene: TRBJ2-4
V gene: TRBV5-1
CDR3 length: 15
D gene: .
CDR3 DNA: TGCGCCAGCAGCTTGCAGGGCCCCGGCGGAAGTCTTCAGTACTTC
CDR3 protein: CASSLQGPGGSLQYF

clone size: .
J gene: TRBJ2-1
V gene: TRBV6-1
CDR3 length: 15
D gene: .
CDR3 DNA: TGTGCCAGCAGTGAGTCTGGGCTAGCCTCCAATGAGCAGTTCTTC
CDR3 protein: CASSESGLASNEQFF

clone size: once
J gene: TRBJ1-3
V gene: TRBV30
CDR3 length: 12
D gene: .
CDR3 DNA: TGTGCCTGGCGACAGGCTGGAAACACCATATATTTT
CDR3 protein: CAWRQAGNTIYF

clone size: .
J gene: TRBJ2-1
V gene: TRBV5-1
CDR3 length: 11
D gene: TRBD2
CDR3 DNA: TGCGCCAGCAGCCTTAGCGGGGGGCAGTTCTTC
CDR3 protein: CASSLSGGQFF

clone size: .
J gene: TRBJ2-5
V gene: TRBV11-2
CDR3 length: 18
D gene: TRBD2
CDR3 DNA: TGTGCCAGCAGCTTACAATCTATCGGCGGGAGGGCCCCAGAGACCCAGTACTTC
CDR3 protein: CASSLQSIGGRAPETQYF

clone size: .
J gene: TRBJ1-1
V gene: TRBV6-4
CDR3 length: 15
D gene: .
CDR3 DNA: TGTGCCAGCAGTGACCTGAGGGAATGGAACACTGAAGCTTTCTTT
CDR3 protein: CASSDLREWNTEAFF

clone size: .
J gene: TRBJ2-1
V gene: TRBV6-4
CDR3 length: 14
D gene: TRBD1
CDR3 DNA: TGTGCCAGCAGTGACCACAGGGGTGCAGATGAGCAGTTCTTC
CDR3 protein: CASSDHRGADEQFF

clone size: .
J gene: TRBJ1-2
V gene: TRBV28
CDR3 length: 15
D gene: .
CDR3 DNA: TGTGCCAGCAGTTTAGTTGGGCAGCCTAACTATGGCTACACCTTC
CDR3 protein: CASSLVGQPNYGYTF

clone size: .
J gene: TRBJ2-7
V gene: TRBV21-1
CDR3 length: 12
D gene: .
CDR3 DNA: TGTGCCAGCAGCGAACAGATTTACGAGCAGTACTTC
CDR3 protein: CASSEQIYEQYF

clone size: .
J gene: TRBJ1-3
V gene: TRBV18
CDR3 length: 15
D gene: TRBD1
CDR3 DNA: TGTGCCAGCTCACCACGGACAGGTGGCGGAAACACCATATATTTT
CDR3 protein: CASSPRTGGGNTIYF

clone size: .
J gene: TRBJ2-5
V gene: TRBV9
CDR3 length: 15
D gene: .
CDR3 DNA: TGTGCCAGCAGCGGAACCGGGACAAGTGGGGAGACCCAGTACTTC
CDR3 protein: CASSGTGTSGETQYF

clone size: .
J gene: TRBJ2-7
V gene: TRBV7-8
CDR3 length: 14
D gene: TRBD1
CDR3 DNA: TGTGCCAGCAGCTTAGAGAGGGGGCCACTGGAGCAGTACTTC
CDR3 protein: CASSLERGPLEQYF

clone size: once
J gene: TRBJ2-1
V gene: TRBV28
CDR3 length: 14
D gene: TRBD2
CDR3 DNA: TGTGCCAGCAGTTTAAGCGGGAGCTACAATGAGCAGTTCTTC
CDR3 protein: CASSLSGSYNEQFF

clone size: .
J gene: TRBJ2-5
V gene: TRBV7-2
CDR3 length: 16
D gene: TRBD2
CDR3 DNA: TGTGCCAGCAGCTTAGTCCGCGGGAGGGGTCAAGAGACCCAGTACTTC
CDR3 protein: CASSLVRGRGQETQYF

clone size: .
J gene: TRBJ2-3
V gene: TRBV29-1
CDR3 length: 14
D gene: TRBD1
CDR3 DNA: TGCAGCGTTGGACAGGGATCAAAAGCAGATACGCAGTATTTT
CDR3 protein: CSVGQGSKADTQYF

clone size: .
J gene: TRBJ1-1
V gene: TRBV11-2
CDR3 length: 13
D gene: TRBD1
CDR3 DNA: TGTGCCAGCAGCAGGGGACAGGGCGATGAAGCTTTCTTT
CDR3 protein: CASSRGQGDEAFF

clone size: .
J gene: TRBJ2-7
V gene: TRBV18
CDR3 length: 15
D gene: TRBD2
CDR3 DNA: TGTGCCAGCTCACAAGGGACTAGCGAAGAGTACGAGCAGTACTTC
CDR3 protein: CASSQGTSEEYEQYF

clone size: .
J gene: TRBJ1-6
V gene: TRBV5-1
CDR3 length: 12
D gene: .
CDR3 DNA: TGCGCCAGCAGCTTGCAGGGGACCTTTCTCCACTTT
CDR3 protein: CASSLQGTFLHF

clone size: .
J gene: TRBJ1-4
V gene: TRBV28
CDR3 length: 15
D gene: TRBD1
CDR3 DNA: TGTGCCAGCAGTTTACCGTCAGGGGGGAATGAAAAACTGTTTTTT
CDR3 protein: CASSLPSGGNEKLFF

clone size: few
J gene: TRBJ2-3
V gene: TRBV7-3
CDR3 length: 15
D gene: TRBD2
CDR3 DNA: TGTGCCAGCAGCTTAATCGGCGGGAGTACAGATACGCAGTATTTT
CDR3 protein: CASSLIGGSTDTQYF

clone size: .
J gene: TRBJ2-3
V gene: TRBV24-1
CDR3 length: 15
D gene: TRBD2
CDR3 DNA: TGTGCCACCAGTCAACGGACTAGGGGCACAGATACGCAGTATTTT
CDR3 protein: CATSQRTRGTDTQYF

clone size: .
J gene: TRBJ1-1
V gene: TRBV28
CDR3 length: 12
D gene: .
CDR3 DNA: TGTGCCAGCAGTTTCCGGGTGGGTGAAGCTTTCTTT
CDR3 protein: CASSFRVGEAFF

clone size: .
J gene: TRBJ2-3
V gene: TRBV5-6
CDR3 length: 16
D gene: .
CDR3 DNA: TGTGCCAGCAGCTGGACCCGGGACTCAAGAATGGATACGCAGTATTTT
CDR3 protein: CASSWTRDSRMDTQYF

clone size: .
J gene: TRBJ2-7
V gene: TRBV29-1
CDR3 length: 12
D gene: .
CDR3 DNA: TGCAGCGTCGCACAGGGATCCTACGAGCAGTACTTC
CDR3 protein: CSVAQGSYEQYF

clone size: .
J gene: TRBJ1-1
V gene: TRBV5-1
CDR3 length: 14
D gene: TRBD1
CDR3 DNA: TGCGCCAGCAACAAGGGACAGGGGGCGACTGAAGCTTTCTTT
CDR3 protein: CASNKGQGATEAFF

clone size: few
J gene: TRBJ2-3
V gene: TRBV7-2
CDR3 length: 16
D gene: TRBD2
CDR3 DNA: TGTGCCAGCAGCTTCGGGACTAGATTATCAACAGATACGCAGTATTTT
CDR3 protein: CASSFGTRLSTDTQYF

clone size: few
J gene: TRBJ1-5
V gene: TRBV2
CDR3 length: 15
D gene: .
CDR3 DNA: TGTGCCAGCAGTGATACGGGTTTTAGCAATCAGCCCCAGCATTTT
CDR3 protein: CASSDTGFSNQPQHF

clone size: .
J gene: TRBJ2-7
V gene: TRBV9
CDR3 length: 13
D gene: TRBD2
CDR3 DNA: TGTGCCAGCAGCGTACTAGCGGGAGGCGAGCAGTACTTC
CDR3 protein: CASSVLAGGEQYF

clone size: .
J gene: TRBJ2-2
V gene: TRBV25-1
CDR3 length: 15
D gene: .
CDR3 DNA: TGTGCCAGCAGTTCGTCGACAGACCCAACCGGGGAGCTGTTTTTT
CDR3 protein: CASSSSTDPTGELFF

clone size: once
J gene: TRBJ2-1
V gene: TRBV5-1
CDR3 length: 16
D gene: TRBD2
CDR3 DNA: TGCGCCAGCAGCTGGCGTAGCGGGGCGTCCTACAATGAGCAGTTCTTC
CDR3 protein: CASSWRSGASYNEQFF

clone size: .
J gene: TRBJ2-1
V gene: TRBV4-1
CDR3 length: 16
D gene: TRBD2
CDR3 DNA: TGCGCCAGCAGCCAAGGCCGGTTTAGCGGGATAGACGAGCAGTTCTTC
CDR3 protein: CASSQGRFSGIDEQFF

clone size: .
J gene: TRBJ2-3
V gene: TRBV3-1/TRBV3-2
CDR3 length: 14
D gene: TRBD2
CDR3 DNA: TGTGCCAGCAGCCAAGACAGCGGGAGAGATACGCAGTATTTT
CDR3 protein: CASSQDSGRDTQYF

clone size: .
J gene: TRBJ2-3
V gene: TRBV9
CDR3 length: 16
D gene: .
CDR3 DNA: TGTGCCAGCAGCGTAATAGCGGACGTACCCACAGATACGCAGTATTTT
CDR3 protein: CASSVIADVPTDTQYF

clone size: .
J gene: TRBJ2-3
V gene: TRBV10-3
CDR3 length: 13
D gene: .
CDR3 DNA: TGTGCCATCAGTGACTGGAGTAGAGATACGCAGTATTTT
CDR3 protein: CAISDWSRDTQYF

clone size: .
J gene: TRBJ2-1
V gene: TRBV10-1
CDR3 length: 20
D gene: TRBD2
CDR3 DNA: TGCGCCAGCAGTTCCACTCCCGGGACTAGCGGGAGGATGTCCTACAATGAGCAGTTCTTC
CDR3 protein: CASSSTPGTSGRMSYNEQFF

clone size: .
J gene: TRBJ2-1
V gene: TRBV9
CDR3 length: 15
D gene: .
CDR3 DNA: TGTGCCAGCAGCGGAGGGCAGGGGTTTTACAATGAGCAGTTCTTC
CDR3 protein: CASSGGQGFYNEQFF

clone size: once
J gene: TRBJ2-3
V gene: TRBV4-1
CDR3 length: 14
D gene: .
CDR3 DNA: TGCGCCAGCAGCCAAGAGTTCCTAGTCCCGTCGCAGTATTTT
CDR3 protein: CASSQEFLVPSQYF

clone size: .
J gene: TRBJ2-5
V gene: TRBV3-1/TRBV3-2
CDR3 length: 14
D gene: TRBD2
CDR3 DNA: TGTGCCAGCAGACGGACTAGCGCCGAAGGGACCCAGTACTTC
CDR3 protein: CASRRTSAEGTQYF

clone size: once
J gene: TRBJ2-1
V gene: TRBV7-9
CDR3 length: 18
D gene: TRBD2
CDR3 DNA: TGTGCCAGCAGCTCAATTGGGACTAGCGGTTACTCCTACAATGAGCAGTTCTTC
CDR3 protein: CASSSIGTSGYSYNEQFF